This is a list of T cell receptor beta chains from one sample in a study of blood T cell repertoires in COVID-19. The table came from immunoSEQ multiplex PCR; TCRdb's copy has only in-frame clones and leaves some out. This sample has a few hundred thousand clones, with 70% to 90% found just once. Sequencing input: PBMCs or T cells enriched from blood (not recorded which). The receptor source for this set is a woman in her sixties who had recovered from COVID-19. The CDR3 runs from the conserved cysteine through the conserved F or W. The order of the fields is J gene, D gene, V gene, clone size, CDR3 protein, CDR3 DNA. The D gene is left open where the match is weak. Clone size is given for some rows only: seen once, a few or many times, or a class if the clone is expanded.

j_call: TRBJ2-6; d_call: NA; v_call: TRBV7-8; clone_size: NA; cdr3_aa: CASSLARTRGGANVLTF; cdr3_nt: TGTGCCAGCAGCTTAGCAAGGACCCGGGGTGGGGCCAACGTCCTGACTTTC
j_call: TRBJ2-3; d_call: TRBD2; v_call: TRBV4-1; clone_size: NA; cdr3_aa: CASSQGLAGFATDTQYF; cdr3_nt: TGCGCCAGCAGCCAAGGCCTAGCGGGGTTCGCCACAGATACGCAGTATTTT
j_call: TRBJ2-1; d_call: TRBD2; v_call: TRBV5-4; clone_size: NA; cdr3_aa: CASKGRGGKEQFF; cdr3_nt: TGTGCCAGCAAGGGGCGGGGGGGCAAGGAGCAGTTCTTC
j_call: TRBJ1-6; d_call: NA; v_call: TRBV19; clone_size: NA; cdr3_aa: CASRGGVSPLHF; cdr3_nt: TGTGCCAGTAGGGGGGGAGTTTCACCCCTCCACTTT
j_call: TRBJ1-5; d_call: NA; v_call: TRBV4-1; clone_size: NA; cdr3_aa: CASSQEDRRIQPQHF; cdr3_nt: TGCGCCAGCAGCCAAGAAGACAGAAGGATCCAGCCCCAGCATTTT
j_call: TRBJ1-3; d_call: NA; v_call: TRBV14; clone_size: NA; cdr3_aa: CASSHRATIYF; cdr3_nt: TGTGCCAGCAGCCACAGGGCCACCATATATTTT
j_call: TRBJ2-7; d_call: TRBD2; v_call: TRBV15; clone_size: NA; cdr3_aa: CATSRAGTSGGKSYEQYF; cdr3_nt: TGTGCCACCAGCAGAGCCGGGACTAGCGGGGGTAAAAGCTACGAGCAGTACTTC
j_call: TRBJ2-1; d_call: TRBD1; v_call: TRBV19; clone_size: once; cdr3_aa: CASSLRTGGGNEQFF; cdr3_nt: TGTGCCAGTAGTCTCCGGACAGGGGGCGGGAATGAGCAGTTCTTC
j_call: TRBJ2-7; d_call: TRBD2; v_call: TRBV5-6; clone_size: few; cdr3_aa: CASSHGGVQYF; cdr3_nt: TGTGCCAGCAGCCACGGGGGGGTGCAGTACTTC
j_call: TRBJ1-6; d_call: NA; v_call: TRBV3-1/TRBV3-2; clone_size: NA; cdr3_aa: CASSQLDSFNSPLHF; cdr3_nt: TGTGCCAGCAGCCAGTTGGACAGTTTTAATTCACCCCTCCACTTT